This T cell receptor (beta chain) stems from a study of neurological immune-mediated disorders. This clonotype was detected ten times or more. Antigen: not known. CDR3 length: 14 amino acids. Germline values: CDR1 SGHTA, CDR2 FQGNSA. The V end was cut by 0 bases, the J end by 7 bases, with 9 bases between. General observations from the study: The repertoires of 18 of 34 multiple sclerosis patients fell into one related-CDR3 cluster (a possible signature) under phylogenetic grouping.

The authors obtained over 160 million TCR-beta sequences from 15-18 subjects per sequencing run. TCRdb fed the 5' RACE reads into MiXCR, producing one record per CDR3 protein. Of about 95,000 distinct CDR3 sequences listed, around 3.3% are singletons. The sample consisted of PBMCs. The sequence was collected from a woman aged 18-29 years with multiple sclerosis. The genes are TRBV7-2 and TRBJ2-2; perhaps D is TRBD1 or TRBD2 (5 bases each). The CDR3 DNA reads TGTGCCAGCAGCTTAGCGGGACGGAACGGGGAGCTGTTTTTT. Translating gives CASSLAGRNGELFF.